This is a list of T cell receptor beta chains from one sample in a study of cytomegalovirus exposure and HLA in healthy donors. The repertoire was sequenced with immunoSEQ multiplex PCR; TCRdb's copy has only in-frame clones and lacks some. The data contain roughly 250,000 clones, about 86% of them seen just once; the ten biggest clones take up 1% to 1.5%. The sample taken for sequencing was PBMCs. Every receptor here comes from a woman younger than 45 in good health and CMV-seropositive. Each CDR3 is given with its conserved first and last residue. A D gene is named only where the DNA matches it firmly. Clone size is given for some rows only: seen once, a few or many times, or a class if the clone is expanded.

TRBV20-1	few	NA	TRBJ2-7	TGCAGTGCTAGACAGGGCTACGAGCAGTACTTC	CSARQGYEQYF
TRBV7-8	once	NA	TRBJ2-1	TGTGCCAGCAGCACAGGACCACCCCCCAATGAGCAGTTCTTC	CASSTGPPPNEQFF
TRBV28	NA	NA	TRBJ1-2	TGTGCCAGCACCTCGTACGGGGAACCCTATGGCTACACCTTC	CASTSYGEPYGYTF
TRBV27	NA	NA	TRBJ2-5	TGTGCCAGCAGCCTCGGTGGAGCCCCCCCAAGGGAGACCCAGTACTTC	CASSLGGAPPRETQYF
TRBV5-5	NA	TRBD2	TRBJ2-7	TGTGCCAGCAGCTTTACTAGCGGGAGCTCCTACGAGCAGTACTTC	CASSFTSGSSYEQYF
TRBV13	NA	TRBD2	TRBJ2-7	TGTGCCAGCAGCGAAAGCGGGAGGGCCTCCTACGAGCAGTACTTC	CASSESGRASYEQYF
TRBV25-1	NA	TRBD2	TRBJ2-7	TGTGCCAGCAGCGCCGGGGGGGCCTCCTACGAGCAGTACTTC	CASSAGGASYEQYF
TRBV7-2	NA	NA	TRBJ2-1	TGTGCCAGCAGCTTATCACTAGCCTACAATGAGCAGTTCTTC	CASSLSLAYNEQFF
TRBV9	NA	TRBD2	TRBJ2-7	TGTGCCAGCAGCACACAAAGGGAGGGGCAGCTAGAGCAGTACTTC	CASSTQREGQLEQYF
TRBV18	few	TRBD2	TRBJ2-1	TGTGCCAGCTCGCTCGCTAGCGGGAGTCCTAATGAGCAGTTCTTC	CASSLASGSPNEQFF
TRBV28	NA	TRBD1	TRBJ1-1	TGTGCCAGCAGTTTAATGGTCACAGGGGCGGTGAACACTGAAGCTTTCTTT	CASSLMVTGAVNTEAFF
TRBV5-4	NA	TRBD2	TRBJ2-5	TGTGCCAGCAGCTCGACCGATCTAGCGGGAGTGGGAGAGACCCAGTACTTC	CASSSTDLAGVGETQYF
TRBV19	NA	NA	TRBJ2-2	TGTGCCAGTAGTATCCTGGTAGATGTAGCCGGGGAGCTGTTTTTT	CASSILVDVAGELFF
TRBV6-6	NA	NA	TRBJ1-1	TGTGCCAGCAGTTACCGTCCGACAGAAGCTTTCTTT	CASSYRPTEAFF
TRBV7-2	NA	NA	TRBJ2-3	TGTGCCAGCAGCCAGAGCGGAACAAGCACAGATACGCAGTATTTT	CASSQSGTSTDTQYF
TRBV27	NA	NA	TRBJ2-1	TGTGCCTTCCTCCTATGGAGCGACCAAACACCGATCTACAATGAGCAGTTCTTC	CAFLLWSDQTPIYNEQFF
TRBV27	NA	NA	TRBJ1-2	TGTGCCAGCAGTCCTTTGACAGCGCCTCGGTATGGCTACACCTTC	CASSPLTAPRYGYTF
TRBV6-6	NA	NA	TRBJ1-1	TGTGCCAGCAGTTACCTTCGGGGAGGTAACACTGAAGCTTTCTTT	CASSYLRGGNTEAFF
TRBV5-6	NA	TRBD1	TRBJ1-1	TGTGCCAGCAGCTACACCGGGACAGGGCCCGGGAGAGCTTTCTTT	CASSYTGTGPGRAFF
TRBV5-1	once	NA	TRBJ1-1	TGCGCCAGCAGTGACTTCGACGTCGAAAGGACTGAAGCTTTCTTT	CASSDFDVERTEAFF
TRBV11-3	NA	NA	TRBJ2-7	TGTGCCAGCAGCTCGGTGGGCTTATCCTACGAGCAGTACTTC	CASSSVGLSYEQYF
TRBV4-1	NA	NA	TRBJ1-3	TGCGCCAGCAGCCAAGAACCAGCCTTAGGAGACACCATATATTTT	CASSQEPALGDTIYF
TRBV2	NA	TRBD2	TRBJ2-1	TGTGCCAGCGGGGCGGGAGTAGGTGAGCAGTTCTTC	CASGAGVGEQFF
TRBV19	few	TRBD1	TRBJ1-2	TGTGCCAGTATCCACTCGGGACGGGACAGGGCCTTCTTGAGCTACACCTTC	CASIHSGRDRAFLSYTF
TRBV15	NA	NA	TRBJ2-2	TGTGCCACCAGCAGAGTGAGCCAATCAGGGGAGCTGTTTTTT	CATSRVSQSGELFF
TRBV11-3	NA	NA	TRBJ2-7	TGTGCCAGCAGCTTAGGGATTACGGGAGAGGACCCCTACGAGCAGTACTTC	CASSLGITGEDPYEQYF
TRBV28	NA	NA	TRBJ2-2	TGTGCCAGCATCGGGTGGGTCCGGGAAACCGGGGAGCTGTTTTTT	CASIGWVRETGELFF
TRBV6-1	NA	NA	TRBJ1-5	TGTGCCAGCAGTGAAGCCCTCGGAGGTCAGCCCCAGCATTTT	CASSEALGGQPQHF